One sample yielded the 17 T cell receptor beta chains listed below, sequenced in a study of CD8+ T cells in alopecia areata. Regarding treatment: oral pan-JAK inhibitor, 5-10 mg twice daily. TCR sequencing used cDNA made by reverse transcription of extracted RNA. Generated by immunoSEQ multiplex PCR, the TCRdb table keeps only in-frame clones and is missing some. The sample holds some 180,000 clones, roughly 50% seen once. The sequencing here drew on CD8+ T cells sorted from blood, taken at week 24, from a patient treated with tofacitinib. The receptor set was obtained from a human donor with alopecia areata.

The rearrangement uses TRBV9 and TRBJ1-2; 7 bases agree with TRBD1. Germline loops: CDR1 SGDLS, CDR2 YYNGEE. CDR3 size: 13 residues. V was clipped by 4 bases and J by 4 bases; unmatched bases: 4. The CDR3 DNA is TGTGCCAGCAGCCCAGGGGACAGCTATGGCTACACCTTC. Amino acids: CASSPGDSYGYTF.

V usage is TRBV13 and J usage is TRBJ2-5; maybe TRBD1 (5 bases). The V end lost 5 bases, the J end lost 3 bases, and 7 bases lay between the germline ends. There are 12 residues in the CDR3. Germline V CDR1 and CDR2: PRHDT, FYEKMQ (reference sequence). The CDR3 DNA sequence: TGTGCCAGCAGCAGACAGAAAGAGACCCAGTACTTC. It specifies CASSRQKETQYF.

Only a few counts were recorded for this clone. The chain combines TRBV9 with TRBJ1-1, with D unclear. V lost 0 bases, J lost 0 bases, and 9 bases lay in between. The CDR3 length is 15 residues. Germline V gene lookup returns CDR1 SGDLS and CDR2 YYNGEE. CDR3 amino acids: CASSVGGDLNTEAFF. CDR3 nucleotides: TGTGCCAGCAGCGTAGGGGGAGATTTGAACACTGAAGCTTTCTTT.

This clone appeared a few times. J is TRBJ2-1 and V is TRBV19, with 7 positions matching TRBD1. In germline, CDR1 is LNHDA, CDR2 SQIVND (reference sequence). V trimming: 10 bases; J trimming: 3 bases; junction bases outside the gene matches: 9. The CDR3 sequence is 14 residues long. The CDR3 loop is CATGHGTDYNEQFF. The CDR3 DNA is TGTGCCACCGGTCACGGGACAGACTACAATGAGCAGTTCTTC.

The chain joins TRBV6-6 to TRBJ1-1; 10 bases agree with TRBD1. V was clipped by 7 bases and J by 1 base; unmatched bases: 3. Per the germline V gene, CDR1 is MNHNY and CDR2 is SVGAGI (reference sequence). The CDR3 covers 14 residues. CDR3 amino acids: CASTGQGGNTEAFF. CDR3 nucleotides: TGTGCCAGCACCGGACAGGGGGGGAACACTGAAGCTTTCTTT.

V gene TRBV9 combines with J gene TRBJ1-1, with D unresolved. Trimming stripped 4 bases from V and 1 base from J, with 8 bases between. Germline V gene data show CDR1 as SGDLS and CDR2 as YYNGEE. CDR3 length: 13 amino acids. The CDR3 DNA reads TGTGCCAGCAGCCCCGTGGGGAACACTGAAGCTTTCTTT. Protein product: CASSPVGNTEAFF. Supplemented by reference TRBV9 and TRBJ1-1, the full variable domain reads DSGVTQTPKHLITATGQRVTLRCSPRSGDLSVYWYQQSLDQGLQFLIQYYNGEERAKGNILERFSAQQFPDLHSELNLSSLELGDSALYFCASSPVGNTEAFFGQGTRLTVV.

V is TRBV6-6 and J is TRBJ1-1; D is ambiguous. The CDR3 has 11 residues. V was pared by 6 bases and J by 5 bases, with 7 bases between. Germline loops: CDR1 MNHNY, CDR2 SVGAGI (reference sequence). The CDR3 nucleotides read TGTGCCAGCAGCCCCGGGACTGAAGCTTTCTTT. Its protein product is CASSPGTEAFF.

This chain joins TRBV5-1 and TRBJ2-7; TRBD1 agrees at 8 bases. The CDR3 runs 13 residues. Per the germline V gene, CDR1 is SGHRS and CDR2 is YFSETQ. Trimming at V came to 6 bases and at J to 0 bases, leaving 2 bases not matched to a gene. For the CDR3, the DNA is TGCGCCAGCATGGGGACAGGCTCCTACGAGCAGTACTTC. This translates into CASMGTGSYEQYF. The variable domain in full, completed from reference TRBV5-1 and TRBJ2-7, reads KAGVTQTPRYLIKTRGQQVTLSCSPISGHRSVSWYQQTPGQGLQFLFEYFSETQRNKGNFPGRFSGRQFSNSRSEMNVSTLELGDSALYLCASMGTGSYEQYFGPGTRLTVT.

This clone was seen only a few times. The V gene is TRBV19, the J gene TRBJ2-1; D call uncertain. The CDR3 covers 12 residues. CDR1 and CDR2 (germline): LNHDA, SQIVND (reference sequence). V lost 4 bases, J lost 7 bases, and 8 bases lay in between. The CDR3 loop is CASSSVENEQFF. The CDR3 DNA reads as TGTGCCAGTAGTAGTGTGGAAAATGAGCAGTTCTTC.

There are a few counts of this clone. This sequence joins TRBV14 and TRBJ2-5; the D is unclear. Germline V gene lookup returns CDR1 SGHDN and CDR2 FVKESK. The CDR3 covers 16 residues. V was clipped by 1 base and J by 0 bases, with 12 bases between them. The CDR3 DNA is TGTGCCAGCAGCCAAGTTGGGTTTGGGTACCAAGAGACCCAGTACTTC. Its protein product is CASSQVGFGYQETQYF.

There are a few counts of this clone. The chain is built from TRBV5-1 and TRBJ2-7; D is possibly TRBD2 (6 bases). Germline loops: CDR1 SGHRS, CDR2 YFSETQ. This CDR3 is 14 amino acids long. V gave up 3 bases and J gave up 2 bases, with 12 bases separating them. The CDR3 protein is CASSWATGAYEQYF. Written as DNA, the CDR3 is TGCGCCAGCAGCTGGGCTACGGGGGCCTACGAGCAGTACTTC.

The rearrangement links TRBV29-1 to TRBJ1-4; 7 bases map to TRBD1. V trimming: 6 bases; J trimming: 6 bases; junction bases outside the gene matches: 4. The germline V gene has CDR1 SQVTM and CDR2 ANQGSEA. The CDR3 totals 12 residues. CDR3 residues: CSVWDSDEKLFF. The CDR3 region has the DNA TGCAGCGTGTGGGACAGTGATGAAAAACTGTTTTTT. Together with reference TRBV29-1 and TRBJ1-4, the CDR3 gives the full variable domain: SAVISQKPSRDICQRGTSLTIQCQVDSQVTMMFWYRQQPGQSLTLIATANQGSEATYESGFVIDKFPISRPNLTFSTLTVSNMSPEDSSIYLCSVWDSDEKLFFGSGTQLSVL.

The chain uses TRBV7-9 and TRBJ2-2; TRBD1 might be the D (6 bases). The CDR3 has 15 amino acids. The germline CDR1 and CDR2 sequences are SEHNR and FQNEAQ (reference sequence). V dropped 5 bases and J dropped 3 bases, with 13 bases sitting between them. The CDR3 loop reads CASSIVDSYTGELFF. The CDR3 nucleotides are TGTGCCAGCAGCATCGTGGACAGTTACACCGGGGAGCTGTTTTTT.

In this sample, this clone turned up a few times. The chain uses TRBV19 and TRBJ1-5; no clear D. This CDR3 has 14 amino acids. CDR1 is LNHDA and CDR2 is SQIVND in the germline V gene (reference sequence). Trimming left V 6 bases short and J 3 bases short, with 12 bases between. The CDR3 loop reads CASRPDGINQPQHF. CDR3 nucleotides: TGTGCCAGTAGACCGGACGGAATCAATCAGCCCCAGCATTTT.

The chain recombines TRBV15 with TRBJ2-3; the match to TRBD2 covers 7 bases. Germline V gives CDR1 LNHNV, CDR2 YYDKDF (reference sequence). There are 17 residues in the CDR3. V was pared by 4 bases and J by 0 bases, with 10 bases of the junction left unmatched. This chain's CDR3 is CATSTLRDYISTDTQYF. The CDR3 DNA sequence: TGTGCCACCAGCACCCTCCGGGACTATATAAGCACAGATACGCAGTATTTT.

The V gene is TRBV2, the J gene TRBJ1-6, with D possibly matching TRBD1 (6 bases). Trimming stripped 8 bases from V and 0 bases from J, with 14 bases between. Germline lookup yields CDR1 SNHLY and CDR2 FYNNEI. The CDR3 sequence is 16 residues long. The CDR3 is CASESGESSYNSPLHF. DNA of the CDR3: TGTGCCAGCGAGTCAGGGGAAAGCTCCTATAATTCACCCCTCCACTTT.

CDR3 sequence: CASSFSGESYNEQFF. CDR3 in DNA: TGTGCCAGCAGTTTTTCAGGGGAGTCCTACAATGAGCAGTTCTTC. The rearrangement joins TRBV27 to TRBJ2-1; perhaps TRBD1 as D (6 bases). V was trimmed by 3 bases and J by 1 base, leaving 10 bases between them. From germline, CDR1 is MNHEY and CDR2 SMNVEV (reference sequence). CDR3 length equals 15 residues.